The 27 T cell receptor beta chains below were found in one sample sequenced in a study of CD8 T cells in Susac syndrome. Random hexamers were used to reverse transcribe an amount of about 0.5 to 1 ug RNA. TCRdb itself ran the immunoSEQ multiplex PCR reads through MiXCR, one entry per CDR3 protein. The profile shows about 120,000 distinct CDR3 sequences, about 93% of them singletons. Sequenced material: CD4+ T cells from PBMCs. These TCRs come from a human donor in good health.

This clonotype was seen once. The CDR3 DNA sequence: TGTGCCAGCAGCCAAGATTTACTTTACAATGAGCAGTTCTTC. Its translation: CASSQDLLYNEQFF. J is TRBJ2-1 and V is TRBV4-2; D not resolved. The V and J ends lost 0 bases and 4 bases respectively, with 7 bases between them. The CDR3 covers 14 residues. CDR1 is LGHNA, CDR2 YNFKEQ, per germline.

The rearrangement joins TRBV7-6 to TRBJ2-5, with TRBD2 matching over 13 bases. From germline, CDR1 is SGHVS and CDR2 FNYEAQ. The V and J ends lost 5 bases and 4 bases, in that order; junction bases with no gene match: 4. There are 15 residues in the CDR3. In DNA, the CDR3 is TGTGCCAGCAGCGGGGGACTAGCGGGAACAGAGACCCAGTACTTC. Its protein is CASSGGLAGTETQYF.

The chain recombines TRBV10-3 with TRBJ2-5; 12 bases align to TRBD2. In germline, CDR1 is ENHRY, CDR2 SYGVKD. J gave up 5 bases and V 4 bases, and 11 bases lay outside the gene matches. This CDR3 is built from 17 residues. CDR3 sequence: CAISGTSGDVNSETQYF. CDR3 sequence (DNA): TGTGCCATCAGTGGGACTAGCGGGGACGTAAATTCCGAGACCCAGTACTTC.

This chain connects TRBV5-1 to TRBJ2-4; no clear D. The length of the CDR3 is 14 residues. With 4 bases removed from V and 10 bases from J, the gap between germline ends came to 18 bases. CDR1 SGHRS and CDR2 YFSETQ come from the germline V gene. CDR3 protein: CASSPGSAGVIQYF. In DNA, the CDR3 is TGCGCCAGCAGCCCCGGGTCCGCCGGAGTAATTCAGTACTTC. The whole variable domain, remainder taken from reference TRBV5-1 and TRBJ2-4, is KAGVTQTPRYLIKTRGQQVTLSCSPISGHRSVSWYQQTPGQGLQFLFEYFSETQRNKGNFPGRFSGRQFSNSRSEMNVSTLELGDSALYLCASSPGSAGVIQYFGAGTRLSVL.

The CDR3 DNA is TGTGCCAGCAGTCCCCGGACTAGCGGGGTCACAGATACGCAGTATTTT. This sequence encodes CASSPRTSGVTDTQYF. The rearrangement uses TRBV27 and TRBJ2-3; 12 positions agree with TRBD2. Trimming took 5 bases from V and 2 from J; bases not matched to a gene: 5. The CDR3 has 16 amino acids. Germline CDR1 MNHEY, CDR2 SMNVEV (reference sequence).

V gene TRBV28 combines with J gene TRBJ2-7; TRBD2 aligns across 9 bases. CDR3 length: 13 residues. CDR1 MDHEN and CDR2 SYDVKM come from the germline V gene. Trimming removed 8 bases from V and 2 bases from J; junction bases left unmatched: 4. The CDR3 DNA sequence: TGTGCCAGCGTAGCGGGAGAACCCTACGAGCAGTACTTC. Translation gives CASVAGEPYEQYF.

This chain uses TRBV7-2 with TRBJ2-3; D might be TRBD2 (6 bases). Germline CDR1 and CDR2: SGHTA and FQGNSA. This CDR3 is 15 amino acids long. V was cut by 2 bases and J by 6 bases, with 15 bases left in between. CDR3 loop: CASSLRHSGRDTQYF. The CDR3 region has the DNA TGTGCCAGCAGCTTAAGGCACAGCGGGCGTGATACGCAGTATTTT.

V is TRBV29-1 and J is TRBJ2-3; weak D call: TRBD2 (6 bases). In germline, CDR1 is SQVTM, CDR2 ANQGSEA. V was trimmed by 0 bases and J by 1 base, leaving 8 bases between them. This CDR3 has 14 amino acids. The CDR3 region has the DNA TGCAGCGTTGAAGATCCGGGGGGCACAGATACGCAGTATTTT. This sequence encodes CSVEDPGGTDTQYF.

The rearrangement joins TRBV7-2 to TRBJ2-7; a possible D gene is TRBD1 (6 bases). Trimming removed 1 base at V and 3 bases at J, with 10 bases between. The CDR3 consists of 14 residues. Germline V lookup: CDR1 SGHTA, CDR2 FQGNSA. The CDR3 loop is CASSLEARGYEQYF. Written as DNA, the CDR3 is TGTGCCAGCAGCTTAGAGGCCAGGGGCTACGAGCAGTACTTC.

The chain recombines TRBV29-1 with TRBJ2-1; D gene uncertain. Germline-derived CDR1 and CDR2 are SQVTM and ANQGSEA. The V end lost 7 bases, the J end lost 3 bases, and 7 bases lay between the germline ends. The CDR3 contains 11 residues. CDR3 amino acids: CSAIDYNEQFF. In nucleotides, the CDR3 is TGCAGCGCTATTGACTACAATGAGCAGTTCTTC.

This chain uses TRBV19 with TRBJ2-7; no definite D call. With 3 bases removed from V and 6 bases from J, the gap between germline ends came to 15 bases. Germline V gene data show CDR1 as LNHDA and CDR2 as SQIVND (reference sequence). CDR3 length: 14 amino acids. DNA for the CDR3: TGTGCCAGTAGTATCCCAAAGGGTAGTGGCGAGCAGTACTTC. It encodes CASSIPKGSGEQYF.

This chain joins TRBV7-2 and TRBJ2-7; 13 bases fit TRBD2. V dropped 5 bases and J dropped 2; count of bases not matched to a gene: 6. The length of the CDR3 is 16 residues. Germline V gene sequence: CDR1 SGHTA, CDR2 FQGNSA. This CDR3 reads CASSIGLAGVAYEQYF. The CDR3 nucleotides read TGTGCCAGCAGCATCGGACTAGCGGGAGTTGCCTACGAGCAGTACTTC.

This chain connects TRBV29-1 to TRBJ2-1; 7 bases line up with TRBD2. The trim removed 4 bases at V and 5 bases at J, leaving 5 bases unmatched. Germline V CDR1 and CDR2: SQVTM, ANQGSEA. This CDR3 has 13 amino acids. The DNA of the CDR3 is TGCAGCGTTGGGTTAGCGGGTCACAATGAGCAGTTCTTC. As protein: CSVGLAGHNEQFF.

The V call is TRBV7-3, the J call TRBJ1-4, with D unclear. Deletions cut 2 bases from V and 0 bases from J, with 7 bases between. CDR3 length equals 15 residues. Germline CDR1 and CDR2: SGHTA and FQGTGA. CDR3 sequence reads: CASSLWPATNEKLFF. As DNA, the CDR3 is TGTGCCAGCAGCTTATGGCCTGCAACTAATGAAAAACTGTTTTTT.

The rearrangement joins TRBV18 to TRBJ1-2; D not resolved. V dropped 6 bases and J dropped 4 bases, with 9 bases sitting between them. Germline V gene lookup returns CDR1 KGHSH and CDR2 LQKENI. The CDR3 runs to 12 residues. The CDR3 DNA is TGTGCCAGCTCGGAGCGGACCTATGGCTACACCTTC. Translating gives CASSERTYGYTF. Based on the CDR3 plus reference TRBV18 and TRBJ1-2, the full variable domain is NAGVMQNPRHLVRRRGQEARLRCSPMKGHSHVYWYRQLPEEGLKFMVYLQKENIIDESGMPKERFSAEFPKEGPSILRIQQVVRGDSAAYFCASSERTYGYTFGSGTRLTVV.

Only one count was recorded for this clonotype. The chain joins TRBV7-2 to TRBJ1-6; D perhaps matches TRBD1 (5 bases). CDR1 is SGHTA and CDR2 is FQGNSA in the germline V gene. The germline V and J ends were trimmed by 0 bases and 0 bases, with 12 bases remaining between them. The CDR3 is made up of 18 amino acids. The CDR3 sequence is CASSLAGTLSSYNSPLHF. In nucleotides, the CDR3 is TGTGCCAGCAGCTTAGCCGGGACTCTGAGCTCCTATAATTCACCCCTCCACTTT. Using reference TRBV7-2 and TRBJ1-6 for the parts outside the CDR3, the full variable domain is GAGVSQSPSNKVTEKGKDVELRCDPISGHTALYWYRQSLGQGLEFLIYFQGNSAPDKSGLPSDRFSAERTGGSVSTLTIQRTQQEDSAVYLCASSLAGTLSSYNSPLHFGNGTRLTVT.

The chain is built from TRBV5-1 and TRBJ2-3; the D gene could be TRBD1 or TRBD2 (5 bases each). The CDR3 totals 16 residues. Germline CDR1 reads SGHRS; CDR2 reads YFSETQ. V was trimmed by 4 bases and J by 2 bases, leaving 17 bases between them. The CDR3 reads CASSVGRDLYTDTQYF. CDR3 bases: TGCGCCAGCAGCGTTGGACGGGACCTCTACACAGATACGCAGTATTTT.

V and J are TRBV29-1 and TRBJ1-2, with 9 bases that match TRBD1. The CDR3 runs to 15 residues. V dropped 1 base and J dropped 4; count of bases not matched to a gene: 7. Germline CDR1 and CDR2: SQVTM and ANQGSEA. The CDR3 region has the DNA TGCAGCGTTGAAGTCATGACAGGGGGTTCCTATGGCTACACCTTC. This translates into CSVEVMTGGSYGYTF.

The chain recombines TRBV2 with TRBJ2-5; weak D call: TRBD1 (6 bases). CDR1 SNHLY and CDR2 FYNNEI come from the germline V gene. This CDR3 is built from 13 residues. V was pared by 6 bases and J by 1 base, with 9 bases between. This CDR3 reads CASRRQVQETQYF. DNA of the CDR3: TGTGCCAGCAGAAGACAGGTCCAAGAGACCCAGTACTTC. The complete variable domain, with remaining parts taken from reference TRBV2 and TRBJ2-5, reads EPEVTQTPSHQVTQMGQEVILRCVPISNHLYFYWYRQILGQKVEFLVSFYNNEISEKSEIFDDQFSVERPDGSNFTLKIRSTKLEDSAMYFCASRRQVQETQYFGPGTRLLVL.

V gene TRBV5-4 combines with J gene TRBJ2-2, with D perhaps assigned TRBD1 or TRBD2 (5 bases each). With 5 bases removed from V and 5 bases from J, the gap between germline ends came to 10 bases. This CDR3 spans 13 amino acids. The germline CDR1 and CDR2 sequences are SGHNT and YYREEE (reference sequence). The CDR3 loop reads CASRGDETGELFF. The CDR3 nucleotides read TGTGCCAGCAGGGGGGATGAGACCGGGGAGCTGTTTTTT.

The CDR3 DNA reads TGCAGTGCTACGGGACAGCCAGGCTATGGCTACACCTTC. Protein: CSATGQPGYGYTF. The chain uses TRBV20-1 and TRBJ1-2; 7 positions agree with TRBD1. The CDR3 is made up of 13 amino acids. Germline CDR1 and CDR2: DFQATT and SNEGSKA (reference sequence). V trimming: 4 bases; J trimming: 4 bases; junction bases outside the gene matches: 6.

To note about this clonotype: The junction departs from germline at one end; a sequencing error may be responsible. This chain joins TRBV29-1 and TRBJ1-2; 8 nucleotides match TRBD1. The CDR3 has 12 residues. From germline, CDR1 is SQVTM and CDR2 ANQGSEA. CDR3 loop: CSTRQGNYGYTF. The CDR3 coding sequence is TGCAGCACCCGACAGGGGAACTATGGCTACACCTTT. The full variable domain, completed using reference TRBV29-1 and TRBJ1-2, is SAVISQKPSRDICQRGTSLTIQCQVDSQVTMMFWYRQQPGQSLTLIATANQGSEATYESGFVIDKFPISRPNLTFSTLTVSNMSPEDSSIYLCSTRQGNYGYTFGSGTRLTVV.

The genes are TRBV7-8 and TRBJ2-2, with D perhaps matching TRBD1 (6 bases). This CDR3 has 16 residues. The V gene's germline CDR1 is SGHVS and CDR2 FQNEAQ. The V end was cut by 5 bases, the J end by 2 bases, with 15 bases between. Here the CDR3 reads CASSPLPGHNTGELFF. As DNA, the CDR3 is TGTGCCAGCAGCCCCCTTCCGGGACACAACACCGGGGAGCTGTTTTTT.

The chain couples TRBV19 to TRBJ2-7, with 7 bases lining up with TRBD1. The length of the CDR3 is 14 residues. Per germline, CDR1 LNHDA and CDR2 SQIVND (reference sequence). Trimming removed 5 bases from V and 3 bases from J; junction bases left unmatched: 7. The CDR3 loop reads CASSVTGEHYEQYF. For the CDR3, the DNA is TGTGCCAGTAGTGTTACAGGGGAACACTACGAGCAGTACTTC.

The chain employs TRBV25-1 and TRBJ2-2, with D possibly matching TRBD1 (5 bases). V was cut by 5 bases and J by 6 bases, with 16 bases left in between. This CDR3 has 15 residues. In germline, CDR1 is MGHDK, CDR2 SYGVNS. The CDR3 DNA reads TGTGCCAGCAGTCGGGCAGGGATGGAAGCCGGGGAGCTGTTTTTT. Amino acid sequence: CASSRAGMEAGELFF.

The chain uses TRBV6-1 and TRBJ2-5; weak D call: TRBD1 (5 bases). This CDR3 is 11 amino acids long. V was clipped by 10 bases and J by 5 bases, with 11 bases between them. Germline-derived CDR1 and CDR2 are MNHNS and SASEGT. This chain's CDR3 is CATRVEETQYF. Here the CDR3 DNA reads TGTGCCACCAGGGTAGAGGAGACCCAGTACTTC.

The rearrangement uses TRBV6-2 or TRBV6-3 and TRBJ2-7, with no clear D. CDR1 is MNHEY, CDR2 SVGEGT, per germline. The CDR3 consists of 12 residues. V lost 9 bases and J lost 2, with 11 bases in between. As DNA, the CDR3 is TGTGCCAGTTTGGGCGTTACCTACGAGCAGTACTTC. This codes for CASLGVTYEQYF.